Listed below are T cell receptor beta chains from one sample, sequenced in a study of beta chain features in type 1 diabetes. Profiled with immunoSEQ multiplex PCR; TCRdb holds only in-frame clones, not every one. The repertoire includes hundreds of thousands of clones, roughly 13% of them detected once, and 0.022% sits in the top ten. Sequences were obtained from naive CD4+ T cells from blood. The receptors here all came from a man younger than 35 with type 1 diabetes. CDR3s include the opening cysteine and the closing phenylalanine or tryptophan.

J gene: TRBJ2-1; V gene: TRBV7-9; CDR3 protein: CASSLARGTSGSYNEQFF
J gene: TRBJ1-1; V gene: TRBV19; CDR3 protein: CASSPQGDAEAFF
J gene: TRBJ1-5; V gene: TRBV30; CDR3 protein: CASDRGGNQPQHF
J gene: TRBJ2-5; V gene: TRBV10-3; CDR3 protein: CAISAGQETQYF
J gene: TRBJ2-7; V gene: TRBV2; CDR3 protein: CASSEALRREGEQYF
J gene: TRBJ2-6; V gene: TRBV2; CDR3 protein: CASRAGTGRANVLTF
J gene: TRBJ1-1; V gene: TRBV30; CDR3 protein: CAWRGGPSNTEAFF
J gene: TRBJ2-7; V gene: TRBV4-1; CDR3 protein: CASSQDGGQGREQYF
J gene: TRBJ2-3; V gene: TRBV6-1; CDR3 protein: CASKVLADTQYF
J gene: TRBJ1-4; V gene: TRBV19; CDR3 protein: CASSIDGTNEKLFF
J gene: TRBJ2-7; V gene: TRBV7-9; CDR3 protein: CASSLSGTGGYEQYF
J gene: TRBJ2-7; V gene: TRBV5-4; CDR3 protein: CASSRGQVYEQYF
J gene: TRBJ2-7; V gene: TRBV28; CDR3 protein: CASSLLTSFLGEQYF
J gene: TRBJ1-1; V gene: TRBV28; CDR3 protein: CASSLEGRGFF
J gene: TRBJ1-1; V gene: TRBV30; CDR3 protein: CAWSRAQGPGNTEAFF
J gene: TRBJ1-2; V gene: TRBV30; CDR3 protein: CAWSVDFNYGYTF
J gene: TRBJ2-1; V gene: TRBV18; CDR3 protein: CASSRGQGVNEQFF
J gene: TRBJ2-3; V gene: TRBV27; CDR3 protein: CASSQGLAGGDTQYF
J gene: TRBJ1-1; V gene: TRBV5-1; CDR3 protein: CASSTVIQGTEAFF
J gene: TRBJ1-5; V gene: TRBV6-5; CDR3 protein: CASTRAEGNQPQHF
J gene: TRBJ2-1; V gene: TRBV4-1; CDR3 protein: CASSLGRGSYNEQFF
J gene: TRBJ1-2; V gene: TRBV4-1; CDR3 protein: CASSQTGTYGYTF
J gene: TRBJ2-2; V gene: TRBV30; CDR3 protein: CAWLPQGTGELFF
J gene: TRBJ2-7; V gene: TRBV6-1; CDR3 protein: CASSALPAAYF
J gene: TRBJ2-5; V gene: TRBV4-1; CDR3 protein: CASSQDGTGGGKYF
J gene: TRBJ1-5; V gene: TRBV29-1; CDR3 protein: CSVYRTGGMGNQPQHF
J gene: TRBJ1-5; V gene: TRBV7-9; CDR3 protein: CASSLGYSNQPQHF
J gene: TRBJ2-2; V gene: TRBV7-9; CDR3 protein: CASSPEPDTLNTGELFF
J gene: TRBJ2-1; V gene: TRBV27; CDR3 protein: CASSGWGQGATYNEQFF
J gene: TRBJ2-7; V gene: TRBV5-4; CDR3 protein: CASSLDQGVREQYF
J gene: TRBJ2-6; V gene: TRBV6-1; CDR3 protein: CASSGGAQRSGANVLTF
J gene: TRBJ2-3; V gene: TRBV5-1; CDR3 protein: CASSRTTGRTDTQYF
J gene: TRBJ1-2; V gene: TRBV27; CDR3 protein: CASSSTGNGYTF
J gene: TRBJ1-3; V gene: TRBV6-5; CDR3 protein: CASSTDGDTIYF
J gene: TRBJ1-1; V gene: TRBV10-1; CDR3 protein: CASYGQGGTEAFF
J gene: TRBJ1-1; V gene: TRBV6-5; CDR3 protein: CASSGRASTEAFF
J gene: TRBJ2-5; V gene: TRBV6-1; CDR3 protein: CASSGWGAQETQYF
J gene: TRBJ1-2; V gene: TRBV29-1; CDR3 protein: CSVEGTGDNYGYTF
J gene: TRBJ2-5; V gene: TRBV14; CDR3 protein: CASSQDPGRETQYF
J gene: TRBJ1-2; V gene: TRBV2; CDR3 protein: CASVKGASLNYGYTF
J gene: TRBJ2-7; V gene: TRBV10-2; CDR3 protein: CASRTLISSYEQYF
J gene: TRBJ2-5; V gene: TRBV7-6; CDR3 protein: CASSLGGLAGAQETQYF
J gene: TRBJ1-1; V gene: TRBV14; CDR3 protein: CASSHSGNTEAFF
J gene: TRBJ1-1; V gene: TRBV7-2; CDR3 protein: CASSQGGDYTEAFF
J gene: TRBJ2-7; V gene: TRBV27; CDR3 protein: CASSQSGKYYEQYF
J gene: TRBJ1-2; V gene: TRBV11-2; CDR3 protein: CASSISQGLDGYTF
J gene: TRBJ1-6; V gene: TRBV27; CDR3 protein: CASSSTGRNSPLHF
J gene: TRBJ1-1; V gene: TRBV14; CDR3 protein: CASSPIGQGLMNTEAFF
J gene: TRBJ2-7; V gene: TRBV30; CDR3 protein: CAWSPAADRQYF
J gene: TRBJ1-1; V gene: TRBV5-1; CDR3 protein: CASSSGEGSGYTEAFF
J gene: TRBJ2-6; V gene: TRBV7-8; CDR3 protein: CASSFTGGSGANVLTF
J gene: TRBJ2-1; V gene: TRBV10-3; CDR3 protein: CAISDQAGGYNEQFF
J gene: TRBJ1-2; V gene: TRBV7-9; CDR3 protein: CASSDRDPYGYTF
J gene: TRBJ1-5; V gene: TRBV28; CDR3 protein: CASSFQRTRSANF
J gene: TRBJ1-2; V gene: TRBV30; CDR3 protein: CAWRGTGLGYTF
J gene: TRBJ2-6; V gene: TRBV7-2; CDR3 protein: CASSLSYSGANVLTF
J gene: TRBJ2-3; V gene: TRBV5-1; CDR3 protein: CASSLGRPRTDTQYF